Given below is one TCR beta chain in context. At one end the junction does not follow the germline gene, possibly because of a read error. These data belong to a study of blood T cell repertoires in COVID-19. In the study overall: Spain, Italy and the United States supplied samples that represented acute and convalescent COVID-19. In each case, the material was cDNA or gDNA derived from T cells, B-cell-depleted T cells, or PBMCs.

Germline V CDR1 and CDR2: SSHAT, FNYEAQ (reference sequence). The CDR3 has 16 residues. The authors' processing: Amplified reference gene primers provided the basis for estimating nucleated cell counts. The assay was immunoSEQ multiplex PCR, and TCRdb's table has in-frame clones only and misses some. V, J and clone size derive from that table, while D and trimming were established from the DNA sequence. The profile covers 35,000 to 55,000 clones, with about 85% appearing a single time and over 9% taken by the ten largest. The V gene is TRBV7-7, the J gene TRBJ1-2; 7 bases match TRBD1. The sequence came from a human donor in a cohort sampled during active COVID-19. Sequenced input: peripheral blood. CDR3 in amino acids: CASSLGDGRGTDGYTF. CDR3 bases: TGTGCTAGCAGCTTAGGGGACGGAAGGGGGACAGATGGCTACACCTTC. The variable domain in full, with the rest retrieved from reference TRBV7-7 and TRBJ1-2, is GAGVSQSPRYKVTKRGQDVTLRCDPISSHATLYWYQQALGQGPEFLTYFNYEAQPDKSGLPSDRFSAERPEGSISTLTIQRTEQRDSAMYRCASSLGDGRGTDGYTFGSGTRLTVV.